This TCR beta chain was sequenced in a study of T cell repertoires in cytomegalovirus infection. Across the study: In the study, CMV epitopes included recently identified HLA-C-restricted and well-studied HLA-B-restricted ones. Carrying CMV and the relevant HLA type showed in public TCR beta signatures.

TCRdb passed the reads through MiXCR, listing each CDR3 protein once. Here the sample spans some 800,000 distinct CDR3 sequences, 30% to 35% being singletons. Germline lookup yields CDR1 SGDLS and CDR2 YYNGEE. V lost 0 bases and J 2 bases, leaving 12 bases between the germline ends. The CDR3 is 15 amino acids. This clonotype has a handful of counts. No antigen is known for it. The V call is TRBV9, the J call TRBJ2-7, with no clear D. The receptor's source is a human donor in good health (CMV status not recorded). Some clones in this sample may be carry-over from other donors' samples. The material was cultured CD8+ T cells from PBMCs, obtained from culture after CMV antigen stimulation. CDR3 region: CASSVAGSTTYEQYF. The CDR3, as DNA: TGTGCCAGCAGCGTAGCTGGGTCGACCACCTACGAGCAGTACTTC.